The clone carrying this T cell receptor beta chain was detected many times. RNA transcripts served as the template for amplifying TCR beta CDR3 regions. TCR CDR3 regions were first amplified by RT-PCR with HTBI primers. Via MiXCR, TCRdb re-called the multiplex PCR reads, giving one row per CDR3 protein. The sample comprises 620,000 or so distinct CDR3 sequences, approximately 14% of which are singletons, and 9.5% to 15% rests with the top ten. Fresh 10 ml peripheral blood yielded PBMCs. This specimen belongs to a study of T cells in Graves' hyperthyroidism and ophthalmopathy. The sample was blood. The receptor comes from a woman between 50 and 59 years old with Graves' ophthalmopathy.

This chain's CDR3 is CASRTSGSYEQYF. In DNA, the CDR3 is TGTGCCAGCCGGACTAGCGGGAGTTACGAGCAGTACTTC. J is TRBJ2-7 and V is TRBV6-2 or TRBV6-3; 13 nucleotides line up with TRBD2. The germline V gene encodes CDR1 MNHEY and CDR2 SVGEGT. V shed 8 bases and J 4 bases; nucleotides not matched to a gene: 2. The CDR3 has 13 amino acids.